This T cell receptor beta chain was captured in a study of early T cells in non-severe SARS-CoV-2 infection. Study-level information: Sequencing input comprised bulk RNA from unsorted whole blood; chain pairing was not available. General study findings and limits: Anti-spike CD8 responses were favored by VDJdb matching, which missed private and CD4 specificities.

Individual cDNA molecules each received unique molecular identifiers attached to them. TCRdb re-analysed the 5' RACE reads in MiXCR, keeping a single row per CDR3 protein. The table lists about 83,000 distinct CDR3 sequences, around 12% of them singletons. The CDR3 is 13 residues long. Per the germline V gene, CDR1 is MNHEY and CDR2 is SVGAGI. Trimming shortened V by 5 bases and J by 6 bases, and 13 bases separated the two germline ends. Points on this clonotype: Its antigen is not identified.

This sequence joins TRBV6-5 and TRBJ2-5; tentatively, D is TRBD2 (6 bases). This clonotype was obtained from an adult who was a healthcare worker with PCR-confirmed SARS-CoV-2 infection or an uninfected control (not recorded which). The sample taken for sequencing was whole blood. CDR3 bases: TGTGCCAGCAGTCGGGACTCTCAAAAGACCCAGTACTTC. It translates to CASSRDSQKTQYF.